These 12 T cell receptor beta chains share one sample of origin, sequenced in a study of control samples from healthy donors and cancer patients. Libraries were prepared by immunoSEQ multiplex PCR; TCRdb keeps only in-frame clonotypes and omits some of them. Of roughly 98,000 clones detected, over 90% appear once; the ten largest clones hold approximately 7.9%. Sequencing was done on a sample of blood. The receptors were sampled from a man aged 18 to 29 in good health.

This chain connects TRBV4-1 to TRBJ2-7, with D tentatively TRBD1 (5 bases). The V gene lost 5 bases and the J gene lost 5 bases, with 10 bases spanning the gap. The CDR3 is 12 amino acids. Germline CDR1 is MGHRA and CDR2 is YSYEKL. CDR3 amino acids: CASSDDRDEQYF. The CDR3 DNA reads TGCGCCAGCAGCGATGACAGAGACGAGCAGTACTTC.

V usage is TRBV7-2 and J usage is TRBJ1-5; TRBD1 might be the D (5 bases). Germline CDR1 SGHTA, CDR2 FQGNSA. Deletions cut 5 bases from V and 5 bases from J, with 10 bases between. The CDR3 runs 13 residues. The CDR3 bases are TGTGCCAGCAGCCCCAGGGTCTATCAGCCCCAGCATTTT. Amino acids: CASSPRVYQPQHF.

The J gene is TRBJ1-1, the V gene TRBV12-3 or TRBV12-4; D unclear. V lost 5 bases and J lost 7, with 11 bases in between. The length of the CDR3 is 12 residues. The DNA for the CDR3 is TGTGCCAGCAGTCCGGTTGGGGTTGAAGCTTTCTTT. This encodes CASSPVGVEAFF.

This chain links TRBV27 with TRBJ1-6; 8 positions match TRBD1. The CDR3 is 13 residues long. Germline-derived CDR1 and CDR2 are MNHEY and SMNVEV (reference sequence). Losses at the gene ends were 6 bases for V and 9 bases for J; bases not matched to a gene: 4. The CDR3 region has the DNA TGTGCCAGCAGGTGGACAGGGAGTTCACCCCTCCACTTT. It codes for CASRWTGSSPLHF.

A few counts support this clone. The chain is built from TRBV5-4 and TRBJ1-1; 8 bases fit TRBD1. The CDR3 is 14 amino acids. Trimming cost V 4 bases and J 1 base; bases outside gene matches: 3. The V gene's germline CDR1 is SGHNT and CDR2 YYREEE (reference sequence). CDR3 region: CASSRGTGNTEAFF. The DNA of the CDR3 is TGTGCCAGCAGCCGCGGGACAGGGAACACTGAAGCTTTCTTT.

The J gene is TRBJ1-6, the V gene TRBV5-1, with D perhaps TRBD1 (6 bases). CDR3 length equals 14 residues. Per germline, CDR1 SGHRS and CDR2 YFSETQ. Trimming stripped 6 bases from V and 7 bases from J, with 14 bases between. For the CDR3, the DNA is TGCGCCAGCACGACTGGACAGCAGAATTCACCCCTCCACTTT. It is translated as CASTTGQQNSPLHF. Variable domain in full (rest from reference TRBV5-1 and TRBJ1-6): KAGVTQTPRYLIKTRGQQVTLSCSPISGHRSVSWYQQTPGQGLQFLFEYFSETQRNKGNFPGRFSGRQFSNSRSEMNVSTLELGDSALYLCASTTGQQNSPLHFGNGTRLTVT.

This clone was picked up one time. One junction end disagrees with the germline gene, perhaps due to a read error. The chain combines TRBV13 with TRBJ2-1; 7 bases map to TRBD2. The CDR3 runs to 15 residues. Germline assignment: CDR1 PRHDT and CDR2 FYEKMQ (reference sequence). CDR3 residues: CASSLGRGSYNEQFF. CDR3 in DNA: TGTGCCAGCAGCCTAGGGAGGGGCTCCTACAATGAGCAGTTCTTC.

The CDR3 loop is CASSQDSLYYNEQFF. DNA for the CDR3: TGTGCCAGCAGCCAAGATAGCCTATATTACAATGAGCAGTTCTTC. The chain links TRBV3-1 (or the pseudogene TRBV3-2) to TRBJ2-1; D gene uncertain. CDR1 and CDR2 from the germline V gene are LGHDT and YNNKEL (reference sequence). CDR3 length: 15 residues. The germline V and J ends were trimmed by 0 bases and 4 bases, with 10 bases remaining between them.

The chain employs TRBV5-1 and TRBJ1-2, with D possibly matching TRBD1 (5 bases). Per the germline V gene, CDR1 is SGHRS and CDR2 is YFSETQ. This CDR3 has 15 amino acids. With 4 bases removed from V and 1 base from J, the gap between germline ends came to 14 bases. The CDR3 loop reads CASSPSTTVNYGYTF. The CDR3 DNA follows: TGCGCCAGCAGCCCCTCCACGACAGTTAACTATGGCTACACCTTC. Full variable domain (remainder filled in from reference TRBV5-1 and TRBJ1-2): KAGVTQTPRYLIKTRGQQVTLSCSPISGHRSVSWYQQTPGQGLQFLFEYFSETQRNKGNFPGRFSGRQFSNSRSEMNVSTLELGDSALYLCASSPSTTVNYGYTFGSGTRLTVV.

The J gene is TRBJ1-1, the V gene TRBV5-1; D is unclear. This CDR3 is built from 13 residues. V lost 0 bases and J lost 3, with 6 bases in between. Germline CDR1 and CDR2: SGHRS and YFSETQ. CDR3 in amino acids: CASSLARYTEAFF. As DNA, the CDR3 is TGCGCCAGCAGCTTGGCCCGGTACACTGAAGCTTTCTTT. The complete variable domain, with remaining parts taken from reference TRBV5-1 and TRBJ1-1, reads KAGVTQTPRYLIKTRGQQVTLSCSPISGHRSVSWYQQTPGQGLQFLFEYFSETQRNKGNFPGRFSGRQFSNSRSEMNVSTLELGDSALYLCASSLARYTEAFFGQGTRLTVV.

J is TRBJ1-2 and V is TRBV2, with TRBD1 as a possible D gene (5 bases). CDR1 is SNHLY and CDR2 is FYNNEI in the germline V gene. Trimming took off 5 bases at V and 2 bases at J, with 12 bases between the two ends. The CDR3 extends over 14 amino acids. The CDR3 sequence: CASSPGTANYGYTF. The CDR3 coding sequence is TGTGCCAGCAGTCCCGGGACGGCGAACTATGGCTACACCTTC.

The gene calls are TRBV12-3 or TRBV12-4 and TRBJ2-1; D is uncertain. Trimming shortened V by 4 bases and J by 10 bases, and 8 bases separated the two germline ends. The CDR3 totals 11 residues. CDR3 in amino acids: CASSSGWEQFF. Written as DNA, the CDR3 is TGTGCCAGCAGTTCTGGGTGGGAGCAGTTCTTC.